Listed below are T cell receptor beta chains from one sample, sequenced in a study of shared T cell receptors in the human thymus. TCRdb's table, derived via immunoSEQ multiplex PCR, lists solely in-frame clones and lacks some. This sample has around 730,000 clones, with 70% to 90% found just once. These data were also reused for a study on human thymus T cells.

Specimen: thymocytes. These receptors were collected from a girl younger than two with a congenital heart defect. CDR3s include the opening cysteine and the closing phenylalanine or tryptophan. Clone sizes are given selectively: once, few, many, or a class where the clone is expanded.

clone_size: -
v_call: TRBV14
cdr3_length: 17
cdr3_aa: CASSHSSGTGGLDEQYF

clone_size: -
v_call: TRBV5-1
cdr3_length: 15
cdr3_aa: CASSPRGGVNYGYTF

clone_size: -
v_call: TRBV19
cdr3_length: 16
cdr3_aa: CASSMGTGVHSYEQYF

clone_size: -
v_call: TRBV14
cdr3_length: 11
cdr3_aa: CASSLRGEQYF

clone_size: -
v_call: TRBV15
cdr3_length: 15
cdr3_aa: CATSRAVAEGYEQYF

clone_size: few
v_call: TRBV7-9
cdr3_length: 15
cdr3_aa: CASSLAGGATDTQYF

clone_size: -
v_call: TRBV18
cdr3_length: 19
cdr3_aa: CASSPRLKLGTGNTGELFF

clone_size: few
v_call: TRBV5-1
cdr3_length: 16
cdr3_aa: CASKDREHLGANVLTF

clone_size: -
v_call: TRBV7-6
cdr3_length: 19
cdr3_aa: CASSVSGGESISHQETQYF

clone_size: -
v_call: TRBV7-2
cdr3_length: 16
cdr3_aa: CASSPIVGTGGTEAFF

clone_size: -
v_call: TRBV7-3
cdr3_length: 16
cdr3_aa: CASSPTNKDREYGYTF

clone_size: -
v_call: TRBV5-1
cdr3_length: 17
cdr3_aa: CASSPGTGGRLFHEQYF

clone_size: -
v_call: TRBV7-9
cdr3_length: 14
cdr3_aa: CASSPSGVRDTQYF

clone_size: -
v_call: TRBV5-1
cdr3_length: 17
cdr3_aa: CASSLYGTGTVNYGYTF

clone_size: -
v_call: TRBV30
cdr3_length: 13
cdr3_aa: CAWSWQGGDEQYF

clone_size: -
v_call: TRBV6-5
cdr3_length: 15
cdr3_aa: CASSRALTENYGYTF

clone_size: few
v_call: TRBV25-1
cdr3_length: 16
cdr3_aa: CASSERWTGLGETQYF

clone_size: -
v_call: TRBV12-5
cdr3_length: 20
cdr3_aa: CASGLVIYGTGRNSNQPQHF

clone_size: -
v_call: TRBV6-1
cdr3_length: 13
cdr3_aa: CASSEVHSYEQYF

clone_size: -
v_call: TRBV19
cdr3_length: 15
cdr3_aa: CASNPDRAGNQPQHF

clone_size: -
v_call: TRBV28
cdr3_length: 10
cdr3_aa: CASKGWEQYF

clone_size: -
v_call: TRBV5-3
cdr3_length: 16
cdr3_aa: CARSFRGRPSGNTIYF

clone_size: -
v_call: TRBV6-6
cdr3_length: 13
cdr3_aa: CASSTQGENEQYF

clone_size: -
v_call: TRBV27
cdr3_length: 14
cdr3_aa: CASSLDYRGHEQFF

clone_size: -
v_call: TRBV11-2
cdr3_length: 19
cdr3_aa: CASSLAKDRVPKENTEAFF

clone_size: -
v_call: TRBV5-5
cdr3_length: 15
cdr3_aa: CASSWTSGGNQPQHF

clone_size: -
v_call: TRBV9
cdr3_length: 14
cdr3_aa: CASSKGTANTEAFF

clone_size: -
v_call: TRBV10-1
cdr3_length: 16
cdr3_aa: CASAEDRFRGTGELFF

clone_size: -
v_call: TRBV6-5
cdr3_length: 13
cdr3_aa: CASSVQGAGGYTF

clone_size: -
v_call: TRBV6-6
cdr3_length: 13
cdr3_aa: CASNEGHRGGAFF

clone_size: -
v_call: TRBV29-1
cdr3_length: 15
cdr3_aa: CSVDLQGFYTGELFF

clone_size: -
v_call: TRBV5-4
cdr3_length: 19
cdr3_aa: CASSLAVGGHLLGDSPLHF